Listed below are T cell receptor beta chains from one sample, sequenced in a study of T cell responses to AZD1222 COVID-19 vaccine. Here immunoSEQ multiplex PCR was the method, and the copy in TCRdb shows in-frame clones only, minus some. Of about 97,000 clones listed, roughly 84% were seen once; the top ten hold roughly 2.8%. Sequences were derived from peripheral blood, sampled on day 0 of AZD1222 vaccination. Receptors originate from an adult in good health. Both conserved end residues are part of each CDR3. D genes are given only for firm matches. For some rows the clone size is stated as once, few or many, or as a class when expanded; others skip it.

clone_size	v_call	d_call	j_call	cdr3_aa	cdr3_nt
-	TRBV19	TRBD1	TRBJ2-3	CASTGFGQATDTQYF	TGTGCCAGTACCGGTTTTGGACAGGCCACAGATACGCAGTATTTT
once	TRBV30	-	TRBJ2-1	CAWSVGTLDEQFF	TGTGCCTGGAGTGTGGGGACCTTGGATGAGCAGTTCTTC
-	TRBV5-1	-	TRBJ1-2	CASTSGLDYGYTF	TGCGCCAGCACCTCGGGGTTGGACTATGGCTACACCTTC
-	TRBV3-1/TRBV3-2	-	TRBJ1-6	CASSQGSENSPLHF	TGTGCCAGCAGCCAAGGTTCAGAGAATTCACCCCTCCACTTT
-	TRBV7-9	TRBD2	TRBJ2-1	CASSPGLAVRSYNEQFF	TGTGCCAGCAGCCCCGGACTAGCGGTTCGCTCCTACAATGAGCAGTTCTTC
-	TRBV5-4	-	TRBJ1-2	CASSLVGAEGYTF	TGTGCCAGCAGCTTGGTAGGGGCCGAGGGCTACACCTTC
-	TRBV5-4	-	TRBJ2-6	CASTGGPSGANVLTF	TGTGCCAGCACGGGCGGACCCTCTGGGGCCAACGTCCTGACTTTC
-	TRBV19	TRBD1	TRBJ2-7	CASSYDRDYEQYF	TGTGCCAGTAGTTATGACAGGGACTACGAGCAGTACTTC
-	TRBV11-3	-	TRBJ1-6	CASSSALTETGNNSPLHF	TGTGCCAGCAGCTCGGCCCTTACAGAAACGGGCAATAATTCACCCCTCCACTTT
few	TRBV2	TRBD1	TRBJ2-7	CASRDRGYSGEQYF	TGTGCCAGCAGGGACAGGGGCTATTCGGGAGAGCAGTACTTC
-	TRBV10-2	TRBD2	TRBJ2-1	CASNRGLAGANEQFF	TGCGCCAGCAATCGAGGACTAGCGGGAGCCAATGAGCAGTTCTTC
-	TRBV7-9	-	TRBJ2-5	CASSATGGRSGTQYF	TGTGCCAGCAGTGCGACCGGGGGACGGTCAGGGACCCAGTACTTC
-	TRBV7-9	-	TRBJ1-5	CASSPYSNQPQHF	TGTGCCAGCAGTCCGTATAGCAATCAGCCCCAGCATTTT
-	TRBV9	TRBD1	TRBJ2-3	CASSVAGGTGGRIDTQYF	TGTGCCAGCAGCGTAGCGGGAGGGACAGGGGGTCGGATAGATACGCAGTATTTT
once	TRBV6-2/TRBV6-3	TRBD1	TRBJ1-4	CASSDRRGQSSKLFF	TGTGCCAGCAGCGACCGCAGGGGACAGTCGTCAAAACTGTTTTTT
-	TRBV5-1	TRBD1	TRBJ1-1	CASSPPGQGANTEAFF	TGCGCCAGCAGCCCGCCGGGACAGGGGGCGAACACTGAAGCTTTCTTT
once	TRBV2	-	TRBJ1-5	CASSGLAGGTQPQHF	TGTGCCAGCAGTGGCCTTGCGGGGGGCACTCAGCCCCAGCATTTT
once	TRBV11-2	-	TRBJ2-7	CASSTQSYEQYF	TGTGCCAGCAGCACGCAGTCCTACGAGCAGTACTTC
-	TRBV6-1	TRBD1	TRBJ1-4	CASSGRDRGLSNEKLFF	TGTGCCAGCAGTGGACGGGACAGGGGGCTTTCTAATGAAAAACTGTTTTTT
-	TRBV19	-	TRBJ2-1	CASSTPVRVNEQFF	TGTGCCAGTAGTACGCCCGTGCGGGTCAATGAGCAGTTCTTC
-	TRBV30	TRBD2	TRBJ2-7	CAWSGPGAGGKFSYEQYF	TGTGCCTGGAGCGGTCCGGGAGCGGGGGGTAAATTCTCCTACGAGCAGTACTTC
-	TRBV5-5	-	TRBJ2-3	CASSQDGNTDTQYF	TGTGCCAGCAGCCAGGACGGAAACACAGATACGCAGTATTTT
-	TRBV6-5	TRBD1	TRBJ1-4	CASSTTQGEVKLFF	TGTGCCAGCAGTACAACCCAGGGGGAGGTAAAACTGTTTTTT
-	TRBV7-2	-	TRBJ1-6	CASSLEGPPYNSPLHF	TGTGCCAGCAGCTTAGAGGGGCCCCCCTATAATTCACCCCTCCACTTT
-	TRBV11-3	TRBD2	TRBJ2-1	CASSPLTSGEQFF	TGTGCCAGCAGCCCACTGACTAGCGGGGAGCAGTTCTTC
-	TRBV27	TRBD1	TRBJ1-3	CASARGLGNTIYF	TGTGCCAGCGCAAGGGGGCTTGGAAACACCATATATTTT
-	TRBV6-2/TRBV6-3	-	TRBJ2-1	CASSYSMEVYNEQFF	TGTGCCAGCAGTTACTCGATGGAAGTTTACAATGAGCAGTTCTTC
few	TRBV30	TRBD2	TRBJ2-1	CAGRKSGGANEQFF	TGTGCCGGCAGAAAGAGCGGGGGGGCCAATGAGCAGTTCTTC
-	TRBV3-1/TRBV3-2	TRBD1	TRBJ1-5	CASSQEVGGQPQHF	TGTGCCAGCAGCCAAGAAGTAGGGGGCCAGCCCCAGCATTTT
-	TRBV7-2	-	TRBJ2-7	CASSLHLINEQYF	TGTGCCAGCAGCTTACACCTGATAAACGAGCAGTACTTC
-	TRBV7-8	-	TRBJ2-1	CASSLGSTGSMGYNEQFF	TGTGCCAGCAGCTTAGGATCTACCGGGTCCATGGGTTACAATGAGCAGTTCTTC
-	TRBV27	-	TRBJ2-3	CASSSITDTQYF	TGTGCCAGCAGTTCCATCACAGATACGCAGTATTTT
-	TRBV5-1	TRBD1	TRBJ2-7	CASSYRTGGTYEQYF	TGCGCCAGCAGCTATCGGACAGGGGGGACCTACGAGCAGTACTTC
-	TRBV4-1	-	TRBJ2-7	CASSQDLVGEQYF	TGCGCCAGCAGCCAAGATCTAGTAGGCGAGCAGTACTTC
-	TRBV5-1	-	TRBJ1-6	CASSSGIYNSPLHF	TGCGCCAGCAGCTCTGGAATCTATAATTCACCCCTCCACTTT